This TCR beta chain was captured in a study of OX40 agonist ivuxolimab in advanced cancers. Looking at the study overall: Earlier treatment with anti-PD-1, anti-PD-L1 or anti-CTLA-4 was permitted, and approximately 38% had received some.

Blood was sampled at baseline, cycle 4 day 1, and cycle 7 day 1. Assay: immunoSEQ multiplex PCR; the TCRdb copy retains only in-frame clones and omits some. The sample lists 76,000 or so clones; roughly 93% were seen once. V was pared by 5 bases and J by 3 bases, with 8 bases between. Germline loops: CDR1 MNHNS, CDR2 SASEGT. The CDR3 length is 12 residues. The clonotype originates from an adult with an advanced solid tumor such as melanoma, head and neck, liver or kidney cancer. This sequence joins TRBV6-1 and TRBJ2-7; unclear D gene. The sequenced sample was CD4+ or CD8+ T cells sorted from blood, obtained in a trial of the OX40 agonist ivuxolimab. CDR3 DNA: TGTGCCAGCAGTATCTCGATCTACGAGCAGTACTTC. Translated, it gives CASSISIYEQYF.